The 26 T cell receptor beta chains in this list originate from one sample, sequenced in a study of blood T cell repertoires in COVID-19. TCRdb's table, derived via immunoSEQ multiplex PCR, lists solely in-frame clones and lacks some. The data show hundreds of thousands of clones, with more than 70% seen just once and approximately 1.8% held by the top ten. Sequencing was carried out using PBMCs or T cells enriched from blood (not recorded which). The origin of the receptors is a man aged 40-55 years in a cohort exposed to, infected with or recovered from COVID-19 (not recorded which).

This clone was seen a handful of times. This chain links TRBV10-1 with TRBJ2-1, with TRBD2 identical over 9 bases. Looked up from germline, CDR1 is WNHNN and CDR2 is SYGVQD (reference sequence). The length of the CDR3 is 15 residues. The V gene end was trimmed by 5 bases and the J gene end by 8 bases; junction bases not matched to a gene: 10. The CDR3 here is CASSNSGRGPHEQFF. CDR3 bases: TGCGCCAGCAGTAATAGCGGGAGAGGCCCCCATGAGCAGTTCTTC.

The chain carries TRBV14 and TRBJ2-6, with a possible D match to TRBD1 (5 bases). V was cut by 3 bases and J by 2 bases, with 8 bases left in between. The germline V gene has CDR1 SGHDN and CDR2 FVKESK. CDR3 length: 15 amino acids. The CDR3 here is CASSQGQAGANVLTF. Written as DNA, the CDR3 is TGTGCCAGCAGCCAGGGGCAGGCTGGGGCCAACGTCCTGACTTTC.

The chain recombines TRBV5-1 with TRBJ2-1; 7 bases match TRBD1. Looked up from germline, CDR1 is SGHRS and CDR2 is YFSETQ. With 6 bases clipped from V and 2 bases from J, the junction kept 5 bases outside the gene matches. The length of the CDR3 is 14 residues. This CDR3 is CASNRDRAYNEQFF. In DNA form, the CDR3 reads TGCGCCAGCAACCGGGACAGAGCCTACAATGAGCAGTTCTTC.

The chain uses TRBV30 and TRBJ1-3; D is possibly TRBD1 (5 bases). From germline, CDR1 is GTSNPN and CDR2 SVGIG (reference sequence). CDR3 length: 12 residues. The V end was cut by 2 bases, the J end by 5 bases, with 7 bases between. CDR3 coding DNA: TGTGCCTGGAGTAGGGGTAGAAACACCATATATTTT. Translated, it gives CAWSRGRNTIYF.

V and J are TRBV4-1 and TRBJ1-2, with a weak D call TRBD1 (5 bases). From germline, CDR1 is MGHRA and CDR2 YSYEKL. Trimming removed 0 bases at V and 7 bases at J, with 12 bases between. The CDR3 consists of 14 residues. CDR3 in amino acids: CASSQDWGGPGYTF. CDR3 in DNA: TGCGCCAGCAGCCAAGATTGGGGGGGTCCTGGCTACACCTTC.

This chain joins TRBV5-5 and TRBJ2-2; 7 nucleotides line up with TRBD2. CDR1 is SGHKS and CDR2 is YYEKEE in the germline V gene (reference sequence). V dropped 0 bases and J dropped 5; count of bases not matched to a gene: 1. The CDR3 loop spans 14 amino acids. CDR3 protein: CASSLAGGTGELFF. CDR3 nucleotide sequence: TGTGCCAGCAGCTTGGCCGGGGGGACCGGGGAGCTGTTTTTT.

The V call is TRBV18, the J call TRBJ2-5; 11 bases line up with TRBD2. Germline values: CDR1 KGHSH, CDR2 LQKENI. V gave up 1 base and J gave up 4 bases; unmatched junction bases: 11. The CDR3 covers 18 residues. The CDR3 sequence: CASSPLTSGSLPGETQYF. DNA for the CDR3: TGTGCCAGCTCACCACTCACTAGCGGGAGTCTACCAGGAGAGACCCAGTACTTC.

The chain has TRBV27 and TRBJ1-5; D might be TRBD1 (5 bases). Germline CDR1 MNHEY, CDR2 SMNVEV (reference sequence). This CDR3 is 15 amino acids long. Between the trimmed V and J ends, which lost 2 bases and 2 bases, there was a span of 10 bases. The CDR3 reads CASSLVGGRNQPQHF. The CDR3 coding sequence is TGTGCCAGCAGTTTAGTGGGGGGACGCAATCAGCCCCAGCATTTT.

The chain has TRBV11-2 and TRBJ2-1, with TRBD2 matching over 9 bases. Looked up from germline, CDR1 is SGHAT and CDR2 is FQNNGV. V was clipped by 3 bases and J by 9 bases; unmatched bases: 9. The CDR3 is 15 amino acids. The CDR3 region has the DNA TGTGCCAGCAGCTTCGGTTTAGCGGGAGTGAGTGAGCAGTTCTTC. Translation gives CASSFGLAGVSEQFF.

This clone was seen more than once but under ten times. This sample also contains other DNA sequences that code for the same CDR3. The chain couples TRBV11-2 to TRBJ2-7, with 8 nucleotides matching TRBD1. Germline V gene lookup returns CDR1 SGHAT and CDR2 FQNNGV. Trimming took 4 bases from V and 3 from J; bases not matched to a gene: 2. The CDR3 runs 13 residues. The CDR3 reads CASSSGQGYEQYF. The DNA for the CDR3 is TGTGCCAGCAGCTCCGGACAGGGCTACGAGCAGTACTTC.

The chain combines TRBV4-2 with TRBJ2-3, with 11 bases aligning to TRBD2. The CDR3 spans 16 residues. The J segment lost 3 bases and the V segment lost 4 bases, leaving 6 bases of the junction unmatched. The germline V gene has CDR1 LGHNA and CDR2 YNFKEQ. The CDR3 spells CASSLGRTSGTDTQYF. The DNA for the CDR3 is TGTGCCAGCAGCCTCGGCAGGACTAGCGGGACAGATACGCAGTATTTT.

The chain couples TRBV7-9 to TRBJ2-3; a possible D gene is TRBD2 (5 bases). The CDR3 covers 13 residues. Trimming took 5 bases from V and 0 from J, leaving 6 bases between them. Germline-derived CDR1 and CDR2 are SEHNR and FQNEAQ (reference sequence). DNA of the CDR3: TGTGCCAGCAGCCCGGGGAGCACAGATACGCAGTATTTT. Protein: CASSPGSTDTQYF.

This rearrangement joins TRBV5-1 to TRBJ2-1; TRBD2 matches at 11 bases. Germline V gene lookup returns CDR1 SGHRS and CDR2 YFSETQ. CDR3 size: 16 residues. V dropped 4 bases and J dropped 5; count of bases not matched to a gene: 8. The DNA of the CDR3 is TGCGCCAGCAGCGCGACCCGACTAGCGGGAAACAATGAGCAGTTCTTC. The encoded protein is CASSATRLAGNNEQFF.

The chain joins TRBV7-2 to TRBJ2-4; 11 positions match TRBD1. Germline lookup yields CDR1 SGHTA and CDR2 FQGNSA. With V trimmed by 5 bases and J by 2 bases, 2 bases remained unmatched. The CDR3 length is 15 residues. DNA of the CDR3: TGTGCCAGCAGCGGGACAGGGGGATCCAAAAACATTCAGTACTTC. This sequence encodes CASSGTGGSKNIQYF.

The rearrangement uses TRBV12-5 and TRBJ2-2; D remains ambiguous. Germline CDR1 reads LGHNT; CDR2 reads FRNRAP. CDR3 size: 17 residues. Trimming took 3 bases from V and 0 from J, leaving 14 bases between them. The chain's CDR3 is CASGLTSRSTNTGELFF. The DNA for the CDR3 is TGTGCTAGTGGTTTAACTTCTAGGTCGACGAACACCGGGGAGCTGTTTTTT.

The chain carries TRBV5-5 and TRBJ1-4; TRBD1 matches at 10 bases. This CDR3 comprises 16 residues. V lost 4 bases to trimming and J lost 8 bases; unmatched junction nucleotides: 11. Germline V lookup: CDR1 SGHKS, CDR2 YYEKEE (reference sequence). The CDR3 coding sequence is TGTGCCAGCAGCACGGGACAGGGGCTGGGGGAAGAAAAACTGTTTTTT. Encoded protein: CASSTGQGLGEEKLFF.

This chain links TRBV5-1 with TRBJ1-6; the D is unclear. In germline, CDR1 is SGHRS, CDR2 YFSETQ. Trimming stripped 0 bases from V and 6 bases from J, with 10 bases between. There are 15 residues in the CDR3. CDR3 region: CASSLDTGANSPLHF. CDR3 nucleotides: TGCGCCAGCAGCTTGGATACGGGAGCTAATTCACCCCTCCACTTT.

This chain connects TRBV28 to TRBJ1-5; D unresolved. With 7 bases removed from V and 6 bases from J, the gap between germline ends came to 13 bases. The length of the CDR3 is 13 residues. Germline V gives CDR1 MDHEN, CDR2 SYDVKM. The CDR3 DNA sequence: TGTGCCAGCACCCCAATAGTTACTCAGCCCCAGCATTTT. This gives the protein CASTPIVTQPQHF.

The chain uses TRBV28 and TRBJ1-5; D is possibly TRBD1 (5 bases). From germline, CDR1 is MDHEN and CDR2 SYDVKM. V shed 6 bases and J shed 6 bases, with 9 bases lying between them. The CDR3 is made up of 12 amino acids. The CDR3 DNA is TGTGCCAGCAGGGGGCACGGTCAGCCCCAGCATTTT. Residues: CASRGHGQPQHF.

The chain has TRBV12-5 and TRBJ2-2; a possible D gene is TRBD1 (6 bases). Germline V gene lookup returns CDR1 LGHNT and CDR2 FRNRAP. The CDR3 has 15 amino acids. With 2 bases removed from V and 5 bases from J, the gap between germline ends came to 12 bases. This CDR3 reads CASGLLGAGTGELFF. Written as DNA, the CDR3 is TGTGCTAGTGGTTTGTTGGGGGCTGGGACCGGGGAGCTGTTTTTT.

As concerns this clone: The sample holds other DNA sequences that translate to the same CDR3. The chain links TRBV30 to TRBJ2-3, with TRBD2 matching over 9 bases. The germline V gene encodes CDR1 GTSNPN and CDR2 SVGIG (reference sequence). The CDR3 spans 15 residues. V lost 0 bases and J lost 4; bases outside the gene matches: 5. CDR3 amino acids: CAWSVGSGSADTQYF. CDR3 DNA sequence: TGTGCCTGGAGTGTAGGTAGCGGGAGTGCAGATACGCAGTATTTT.

The chain couples TRBV29-1 to TRBJ2-1; D might be TRBD2 (6 bases). This CDR3 spans 16 amino acids. CDR1 SQVTM and CDR2 ANQGSEA come from the germline V gene. Trimming took off 0 bases at V and 8 bases at J, with 20 bases between the two ends. The CDR3 DNA reads TGCAGCGTTGAAGATCGGCGTCCGGGAGTAGTCGATGAGCAGTTCTTC. As protein: CSVEDRRPGVVDEQFF.

This chain uses TRBV27 with TRBJ2-7, with 8 bases matching TRBD1. The CDR3 length is 14 residues. Trimming at V came to 5 bases and at J to 4 bases, leaving 7 bases not matched to a gene. Germline V lookup: CDR1 MNHEY, CDR2 SMNVEV (reference sequence). DNA of the CDR3: TGTGCCAGCAGTCGACCGGGACAGGATTACGAGCAGTACTTC. Translating it yields CASSRPGQDYEQYF.

The rearrangement links TRBV19 to TRBJ2-5, with 7 bases identical to TRBD1. Per the germline V gene, CDR1 is LNHDA and CDR2 is SQIVND (reference sequence). This CDR3 has 13 amino acids. The V gene end was trimmed by 8 bases and the J gene end by 0 bases; junction bases not matched to a gene: 3. CDR3 residues: CASSGTDQETQYF. CDR3 nucleotide sequence: TGTGCCAGTTCCGGGACAGACCAAGAGACCCAGTACTTC.

The gene calls are TRBV30 and TRBJ2-2, with TRBD2 matching 11 bases. Germline CDR1 and CDR2: GTSNPN and SVGIG (reference sequence). J gave up 6 bases and V 4 bases, and 10 bases lay outside the gene matches. The length of the CDR3 is 16 residues. The CDR3 bases are TGTGCCTGGAAATTAGCGGGAGGGCGATTCTCCGGGGAGCTGTTTTTT. Amino acid sequence: CAWKLAGGRFSGELFF. The full variable domain, with the rest looked up from reference TRBV30 and TRBJ2-2, is SQTIHQWPATLVQPVGSPLSLECTVEGTSNPNLYWYRQAAGRGLQLLFYSVGIGQISSEVPQNLSASRPQDRQFILSSKKLLLSDSGFYLCAWKLAGGRFSGELFFGEGSRLTVL.

V usage is TRBV5-1 and J usage is TRBJ2-3, with 10 bases identical to TRBD2. CDR3 length: 15 residues. The germline CDR1 and CDR2 sequences are SGHRS and YFSETQ. V lost 4 bases and J lost 0; bases outside the gene matches: 2. For the CDR3, the DNA is TGCGCCAGCAGCACTAGCGGGGCTAGCACAGATACGCAGTATTTT. It is translated as CASSTSGASTDTQYF.